Following are 18 T cell receptor beta chains from one sample sequenced in a study of blood T cells in healthy people across ages. Sample-barcoded 5' priming and a J-beta primer mix drove a second PCR of about 6 to 11 cycles. TCRdb ran MiXCR on the 5' RACE reads and lists one entry per CDR3 protein. The table has over 1.5 million distinct CDR3 sequences, roughly 50% seen once; the top ten hold more than 2%. The sequenced material came from blood. The receptors shown here come from a woman between 40 and 50 years old in good health.

V usage is TRBV14 and J usage is TRBJ2-1; weak D call: TRBD2 (5 bases). The V gene's germline CDR1 is SGHDN and CDR2 FVKESK. Trimming removed 4 bases at V and 4 bases at J, with 17 bases between. This CDR3 region has 16 residues. The CDR3 DNA reads as TGTGCCAGCAGCCGAAGACGGGGAGTAGGGTACAATGAGCAGTTCTTC. Translating gives CASSRRRGVGYNEQFF.

The J gene is TRBJ1-1, the V gene TRBV7-9; 9 nucleotides agree with TRBD1. V shed 5 bases, J shed 3 bases, and the junction held 4 bases outside the gene matches. The CDR3 is made up of 14 amino acids. Germline loops: CDR1 SEHNR, CDR2 FQNEAQ (reference sequence). CDR3 nucleotides: TGTGCCAGCAGCCAATACAGGGGGCACACTGAAGCTTTCTTT. Protein product: CASSQYRGHTEAFF.

The rearrangement uses TRBV12-3 or TRBV12-4 and TRBJ2-1; the D gene is possibly TRBD1 (6 bases). The ends were cut back, 5 bases at V and 8 bases at J, with 19 bases in the middle. The CDR3 consists of 15 residues. The CDR3 here is CASSPLWGQGDEQFF. CDR3 coding DNA: TGTGCCAGCAGTCCCTTGTGGGGGCAAGGCGATGAGCAGTTCTTC.

The rearrangement uses TRBV20-1 and TRBJ2-4, with 7 bases that match TRBD1. V gave up 6 bases and J gave up 7 bases; unmatched junction bases: 12. This CDR3 is 14 amino acids long. In germline, CDR1 is DFQATT, CDR2 SNEGSKA (reference sequence). The CDR3 DNA reads TGCAGTGCCTTCCGTAGGGGGCTGCAGAACATTCAGTACTTC. It encodes CSAFRRGLQNIQYF.

This clonotype was seen a single time. The rearrangement links TRBV12-3 or TRBV12-4 to TRBJ2-7; D gene ambiguous. Trimming took 4 bases from V and 0 from J, leaving 7 bases between them. The CDR3 consists of 13 residues. CDR3 DNA sequence: TGTGCCAGCAGTTGGCCGACCTCCTACGAGCAGTACTTC. The encoded protein is CASSWPTSYEQYF.

A few counts support this clonotype. The V call is TRBV4-2, the J call TRBJ2-7; 12 nucleotides align to TRBD2. The CDR3 consists of 17 residues. V lost 1 base and J lost 3; bases outside the gene matches: 7. Germline V gives CDR1 LGHNA, CDR2 YNFKEQ. The CDR3 loop is CASSQVSLAGGSYEQYF. The CDR3 DNA reads TGTGCCAGCAGCCAAGTTAGTCTAGCGGGGGGGAGCTACGAGCAGTACTTC.

The chain uses TRBV12-3 or TRBV12-4 and TRBJ1-2; 9 positions match TRBD1. The CDR3 consists of 15 residues. Trimming cost V 8 bases and J 4 bases; bases outside gene matches: 11. The CDR3 sequence is CASWAPGQGIYGYTF. In DNA, the CDR3 is TGTGCCAGCTGGGCTCCGGGACAGGGAATCTATGGCTACACCTTC.

The CDR3 coding sequence is TGTGCCAGCAATTCTACGGGACAGGGAAAAAACATTCAGTACTTC. Protein sequence: CASNSTGQGKNIQYF. The J gene is TRBJ2-4, the V gene TRBV6-5; 9 bases agree with TRBD1. V shed 7 bases, J shed 4 bases, and the junction held 8 bases outside the gene matches. CDR3 length: 15 residues. Per germline, CDR1 MNHEY and CDR2 SVGAGI.

CDR3 sequence (DNA): TGTGCCAGCAGCCGAATGGGACTAGCGGGCGCTCAGGGGGAGACCCAGTACTTC. It codes for CASSRMGLAGAQGETQYF. The chain carries TRBV3-1 and TRBJ2-5, with 12 bases that match TRBD2. The V gene's germline CDR1 is LGHDT and CDR2 YNNKEL (reference sequence). The trim removed 4 bases at V and 5 bases at J, leaving 14 bases unmatched. The CDR3 consists of 18 residues.

The chain carries TRBV7-2 and TRBJ2-1; D unclear. V was trimmed by 2 bases and J by 4 bases, leaving 12 bases between them. The CDR3 contains 15 residues. Germline lookup yields CDR1 SGHTA and CDR2 FQGNSA. The CDR3 loop is CASSLSGLYYNEQFF. As DNA, the CDR3 is TGTGCCAGCAGCTTATCCGGGCTGTATTACAATGAGCAGTTCTTC.

The chain joins TRBV5-1 to TRBJ1-2; tentative D call: TRBD1 (5 bases). The CDR3 is 12 residues long. Deletions cut 7 bases from V and 6 bases from J, with 13 bases between. CDR1 SGHRS and CDR2 YFSETQ come from the germline V gene. CDR3 protein: CASRAGADGYTF. CDR3 coding DNA: TGCGCCAGCCGGGCCGGGGCCGATGGCTACACCTTC.

The chain combines TRBV6-2 or TRBV6-3 with TRBJ2-1; tentative D call: TRBD1 (5 bases). V was clipped by 6 bases and J by 3 bases, with 15 bases between them. The CDR3 sequence is 15 residues long. Germline CDR1 MNHEY, CDR2 SVGEGT. The CDR3, as DNA: TGTGCCAGCAGCTCGGTACGCCAGGGCTACAATGAGCAGTTCTTC. Translation: CASSSVRQGYNEQFF.

The J gene is TRBJ2-1, the V gene TRBV7-9; D is uncertain. This CDR3 contains 13 residues. V lost 7 bases to trimming and J lost 5 bases, with 12 bases between them. Germline V gene data show CDR1 as SEHNR and CDR2 as FQNEAQ (reference sequence). Here the CDR3 reads CASIRLSNNEQFF. For the CDR3, the DNA is TGTGCCAGCATCCGACTTTCCAACAATGAGCAGTTCTTC.

This clonotype has only a few counts. This chain links TRBV6-5 with TRBJ1-4, with D hard to call. Trimming shortened V by 6 bases and J by 0 bases, and 11 bases separated the two germline ends. The CDR3 is 15 amino acids. The germline V gene encodes CDR1 MNHEY and CDR2 SVGAGI. The CDR3 is CASRRKGSTNEKLFF. Written as DNA, the CDR3 is TGTGCCAGCAGGAGAAAGGGTTCAACTAATGAAAAACTGTTTTTT.

Written as DNA, the CDR3 is TGCAGCGGGGGGCGGAAACAAGAGACCCAGTACTTC. Translating it yields CSGGRKQETQYF. The chain carries TRBV20-1 and TRBJ2-5, with D possibly matching TRBD2 (7 bases). Germline V lookup: CDR1 DFQATT, CDR2 SNEGSKA (reference sequence). The length of the CDR3 is 12 residues.

The rearrangement uses TRBV7-2 and TRBJ2-1, with TRBD2 as a possible D gene (7 bases). Germline V gene lookup returns CDR1 SGHTA and CDR2 FQGNSA. This CDR3 is built from 15 residues. With 3 bases removed from V and 4 bases from J, the gap between germline ends came to 13 bases. DNA of the CDR3: TGTGCCAGCAGCTTTAACGGGGGGCCTTACAATGAGCAGTTCTTC. The encoded protein is CASSFNGGPYNEQFF.

The V and J genes are TRBV2 and TRBJ2-7; no firm D call. Judging by the DNA end, TRBJ2-5 fits better; the J call may be wrong. This CDR3 contains 12 residues. Germline-derived CDR1 and CDR2 are SNHLY and FYNNEI. Written as DNA, the CDR3 is TGTGCCAGCAGCGTTAGCACCGAGACCCAGTACTTC. Its protein product is CASSVSTETQYF.

The chain recombines TRBV18 with TRBJ2-7, with 10 positions matching TRBD1. The better agreement between TRBJ2-5 and the DNA end casts doubt on the J call. The CDR3 runs 17 residues. CDR1 and CDR2 (germline): KGHSH, LQKENI. The CDR3 here is CASSLGTGAPLDETQYF. As DNA, the CDR3 is TGTGCCAGCTCACTCGGGACAGGGGCCCCTTTGGATGAGACCCAGTACTTC.